The 27 T cell receptor beta chains given below trace back to one sample, sequenced in a study of T-cell reconstitution after alpha-beta-depleted transplantation in children. Preparation of the TCRbeta library involved a method that used unique molecular identifiers. Each CDR3 protein is one row after TCRdb ran MiXCR on the PCR reads. The sample lists about 240,000 distinct CDR3 sequences, about 25% occurring once. The sample consisted of PBMCs, taken before TCRalphabeta/CD19-depleted stem cell transplant. The receptors here all came from a girl aged 2 to 9 with Fanconi anemia, due to receive a stem cell transplant.

V usage is TRBV2 and J usage is TRBJ2-3, with D perhaps TRBD1 or TRBD2 (5 bases each). The germline V and J ends were trimmed by 8 bases and 4 bases, with 16 bases remaining between them. The CDR3 loop spans 14 amino acids. Germline V gives CDR1 SNHLY, CDR2 FYNNEI. The DNA for the CDR3 is TGTGCCAGCGTGGGGGAGACCTTCTCAGATACGCAGTATTTT. It translates to CASVGETFSDTQYF.

This clonotype was observed a few times. This chain connects TRBV20-1 to TRBJ2-1; 11 bases match TRBD2. CDR3 length: 16 residues. Trimming took 4 bases from V and 4 from J; bases not matched to a gene: 9. Germline CDR1 is DFQATT and CDR2 is SNEGSKA (reference sequence). CDR3 sequence: CSATQVAGGQYNEQFF. The CDR3 bases are TGCAGTGCTACCCAGGTAGCGGGAGGGCAGTACAATGAGCAGTTCTTC.

This clonotype appeared a single time. V gene TRBV18 combines with J gene TRBJ2-7, with D possibly TRBD1 on 6 matching bases. This CDR3 is built from 17 residues. The V end was cut by 2 bases, the J end by 1 base, with 18 bases between. Germline CDR1 and CDR2: KGHSH and LQKENI. The CDR3 is CASSPLSGAISSYEQYF. CDR3 nucleotides: TGTGCCAGCTCACCATTATCAGGGGCCATTTCGTCCTACGAGCAGTACTTC.

V gene TRBV7-2 combines with J gene TRBJ1-6; 8 bases match TRBD1. V gave up 4 bases and J gave up 11 bases; unmatched junction bases: 13. Germline lookup yields CDR1 SGHTA and CDR2 FQGNSA. CDR3 size: 16 residues. CDR3: CASSWKVAGGMTPLHF. CDR3 coding DNA: TGTGCCAGCAGCTGGAAGGTGGCAGGGGGCATGACACCCCTCCACTTT.

In this sample, this clonotype turned up a few times. V usage is TRBV12-3 or TRBV12-4 and J usage is TRBJ1-2; no firm D call. V dropped 6 bases and J dropped 4 bases, with 18 bases sitting between them. The CDR3 extends over 15 amino acids. CDR3 region: CASRTTPGRTYGYTF. In DNA, the CDR3 is TGTGCCAGCAGAACAACCCCGGGCCGGACCTATGGCTACACCTTC.

This clonotype was seen many times. V is TRBV28 and J is TRBJ2-2; no firm D call. Trimming cost V 5 bases and J 1 base, with 2 bases left between them. Germline V gene data show CDR1 as MDHEN and CDR2 as SYDVKM. This CDR3 comprises 12 residues. CDR3 sequence reads: CASSRNTGELFF. The CDR3 region has the DNA TGTGCCAGCAGTCGGAACACCGGGGAGCTGTTTTTT.

V is TRBV6-1 and J is TRBJ2-1, with 7 bases fitting TRBD1. The germline V gene has CDR1 MNHNS and CDR2 SASEGT. This CDR3 region has 15 residues. The ends lost 6 bases at V and 2 bases at J; junction bases unmatched: 7. CDR3 protein: CASSPRQGTYNEQFF. The DNA of the CDR3 is TGTGCCAGCAGCCCCCGACAGGGAACCTACAATGAGCAGTTCTTC.

The gene calls are TRBV11-2 and TRBJ1-1; D not resolved. There are 16 residues in the CDR3. Deletions cut 5 bases from V and 1 base from J, with 17 bases between. Germline V gives CDR1 SGHAT, CDR2 FQNNGV. CDR3 sequence reads: CASSPIPSGANTEAFF. DNA for the CDR3: TGTGCCAGCAGCCCCATCCCCAGCGGTGCGAACACTGAAGCTTTCTTT.

This clonotype was detected only a few times. This chain uses TRBV4-1 with TRBJ2-7, with 14 nucleotides matching TRBD2. V shed 0 bases, J shed 4 bases, and the junction held 2 bases outside the gene matches. CDR1 MGHRA and CDR2 YSYEKL come from the germline V gene. This CDR3 has 16 residues. DNA for the CDR3: TGCGCCAGCAGCCAAGAGGGACTAGCGGGAGAGTACGAGCAGTACTTC. As protein: CASSQEGLAGEYEQYF.

This chain links TRBV9 with TRBJ2-2; D may match TRBD1 or TRBD2 (5 bases each). The V end was cut by 3 bases, the J end by 6 bases, with 12 bases between. The V gene's germline CDR1 is SGDLS and CDR2 YYNGEE. The CDR3 spans 14 residues. The CDR3 sequence is CASSAIQGAGELFF. Here the CDR3 DNA reads TGTGCCAGCAGCGCAATTCAGGGAGCCGGGGAGCTGTTTTTT.

This clonotype was observed at least ten times. The CDR3 region has the DNA TGCAGTGCTAGAGATGGGACGGATTACTACGAGCAGTACTTC. It codes for CSARDGTDYYEQYF. V is TRBV20-1 and J is TRBJ2-7; D might be TRBD1 or TRBD2, each matching 5 bases. CDR1 and CDR2 from the germline V gene are DFQATT and SNEGSKA (reference sequence). Trimming took off 0 bases at V and 3 bases at J, with 12 bases between the two ends. The CDR3 sequence is 14 residues long.

This clonotype was counted a few times. V and J are TRBV10-3 and TRBJ2-7; 10 nucleotides agree with TRBD1. The CDR3 is 13 amino acids. J lost 6 bases, V lost 5 bases, and 4 bases had no gene match. Germline V gene lookup returns CDR1 ENHRY and CDR2 SYGVKD. CDR3: CAISSGQGPEQYF. The CDR3 coding sequence is TGTGCCATCAGTTCGGGACAGGGGCCCGAGCAGTACTTC.

The rearrangement joins TRBV29-1 to TRBJ2-1, with a tentative D call TRBD2 (6 bases). The CDR3 is 15 residues long. Germline CDR1 and CDR2: SQVTM and ANQGSEA. The V gene lost 2 bases and the J gene lost 9 bases, with 20 bases spanning the gap. CDR3 sequence: CSVEMWYGGSPEQFF. CDR3 DNA: TGCAGCGTTGAAATGTGGTATGGGGGGAGTCCTGAGCAGTTCTTC.

The chain carries TRBV29-1 and TRBJ2-5, with TRBD1 identical over 7 bases. CDR1 SQVTM and CDR2 ANQGSEA come from the germline V gene. V lost 7 bases to trimming and J lost 1 base; unmatched junction nucleotides: 6. The CDR3 extends over 13 amino acids. The CDR3 sequence is CSAWDSFQETQYF. CDR3 nucleotides: TGCAGCGCGTGGGACAGTTTCCAAGAGACCCAGTACTTC.

This clonotype was seen a few times. This chain connects TRBV29-1 to TRBJ1-1; 7 nucleotides line up with TRBD1. V lost 6 bases and J lost 0; bases outside the gene matches: 4. The germline V gene has CDR1 SQVTM and CDR2 ANQGSEA. The CDR3 totals 13 residues. The CDR3 is CSVVDRLNTEAFF. The CDR3 bases are TGCAGCGTCGTGGACAGGCTGAACACTGAAGCTTTCTTT.

This clonotype was seen many times. The chain is built from TRBV20-1 and TRBJ1-1; D perhaps matches TRBD1 (6 bases). CDR3 length equals 12 residues. Germline lookup yields CDR1 DFQATT and CDR2 SNEGSKA (reference sequence). CDR3 bases: TGCAGCCAAGCGGCGGGGGCCGGTGAAGCTTTCTTT. Translating gives CSQAAGAGEAFF.

The chain carries TRBV29-1 and TRBJ2-7; TRBD2 matches at 10 bases. CDR3 length: 12 amino acids. Germline CDR1 SQVTM, CDR2 ANQGSEA. The V segment lost 7 bases and the J segment 3 bases; nucleotides outside the gene matches: 3. This CDR3 reads CSARTSGYEQYF. DNA of the CDR3: TGCAGCGCCCGGACTAGCGGCTACGAGCAGTACTTC.

The rearrangement links TRBV7-6 to TRBJ2-1, with TRBD2 matching over 11 bases. The CDR3 loop spans 14 amino acids. CDR1 is SGHVS and CDR2 is FNYEAQ in the germline V gene. V was pared by 5 bases and J by 7 bases, with 4 bases of the junction left unmatched. CDR3 region: CASSRRTSGNEQFF. The CDR3 nucleotides are TGTGCCAGCAGCCGTCGGACTAGCGGGAATGAGCAGTTCTTC.

This clonotype was seen many times. In DNA, the CDR3 is TGCAGCGTTGAAGATGGGGGCAGAGGCTACTACGAGCAGTACTTC. Translating gives CSVEDGGRGYYEQYF. The V call is TRBV29-1, the J call TRBJ2-7, with TRBD1 as a possible D gene (6 bases). Trimming stripped 0 bases from V and 3 bases from J, with 15 bases between. Looked up from germline, CDR1 is SQVTM and CDR2 is ANQGSEA. The CDR3 runs 15 residues.

This clonotype was counted between two and nine times. The rearrangement uses TRBV20-1 and TRBJ2-1; 8 positions agree with TRBD2. Looked up from germline, CDR1 is DFQATT and CDR2 is SNEGSKA (reference sequence). The CDR3 spans 16 residues. The J segment lost 3 bases and the V segment lost 0 bases, leaving 7 bases of the junction unmatched. DNA for the CDR3: TGCAGTGCTAGAGACCGCGGTAGCGGGATCTACAATGAGCAGTTCTTC. Translation gives CSARDRGSGIYNEQFF.

This chain joins TRBV7-8 and TRBJ2-1, with 8 bases identical to TRBD2. After removal of 2 bases from V and 1 base from J, the junction contained 7 bases not matched to a gene. The CDR3 runs to 17 residues. The germline V gene encodes CDR1 SGHVS and CDR2 FQNEAQ. The DNA of the CDR3 is TGTGCCAGCAGCTTACTAGCGGGCTCCCTTTCCTACAATGAGCAGTTCTTC. Translated: CASSLLAGSLSYNEQFF.

This clonotype has a count of ten or more. This chain connects TRBV20-1 to TRBJ2-3, with D unresolved. Trimming stripped 8 bases from V and 2 bases from J, with 11 bases between. This CDR3 spans 12 amino acids. Germline V CDR1 and CDR2: DFQATT, SNEGSKA (reference sequence). CDR3 coding DNA: TGCAGTACCGTAAGGGACACAGATACGCAGTATTTT. Protein sequence: CSTVRDTDTQYF.

This clonotype was detected a few times. The chain has TRBV20-1 and TRBJ2-3, with 7 nucleotides matching TRBD2. This CDR3 has 13 amino acids. Trimming removed 5 bases from V and 4 bases from J; junction bases left unmatched: 6. Germline lookup yields CDR1 DFQATT and CDR2 SNEGSKA (reference sequence). DNA for the CDR3: TGCAGTGCTGATCTAACTAGCGCAGATACGCAGTATTTT. Encoded protein: CSADLTSADTQYF.

This clonotype was recorded many times. The V call is TRBV20-1, the J call TRBJ2-5, with D unclear. Trimming removed 5 bases at V and 2 bases at J, with 15 bases between. Germline V gene sequence: CDR1 DFQATT, CDR2 SNEGSKA (reference sequence). The length of the CDR3 is 14 residues. The CDR3 protein is CSALRNFRQETQYF. The CDR3 coding sequence is TGCAGTGCTCTTCGAAATTTCCGTCAAGAGACCCAGTACTTC.

There are many counts of this clonotype. The rearrangement uses TRBV7-2 and TRBJ1-6; D may be TRBD1 (5 bases). Trimming removed 1 base at V and 7 bases at J, with 14 bases between. In germline, CDR1 is SGHTA, CDR2 FQGNSA. The CDR3 is made up of 16 amino acids. The CDR3 bases are TGTGCCAGCAGCTTAGATCGGGGCGCGACAAATTCACCCCTCCACTTT. Protein: CASSLDRGATNSPLHF. The full variable domain, in which reference TRBV7-2 and TRBJ1-6 provide the parts outside the CDR3, is GAGVSQSPSNKVTEKGKDVELRCDPISGHTALYWYRQSLGQGLEFLIYFQGNSAPDKSGLPSDRFSAERTGGSVSTLTIQRTQQEDSAVYLCASSLDRGATNSPLHFGNGTRLTVT.

In this sample, this clonotype turned up a few times. The V and J genes are TRBV7-3 and TRBJ2-1, with D unclear. Germline CDR1 and CDR2: SGHTA and FQGTGA. Deletions cut 4 bases from V and 6 bases from J, with 16 bases between. The CDR3 has 15 amino acids. The CDR3 nucleotides read TGTGCCAGCAGCTCACCTAGTACGGGTATCAATGAGCAGTTCTTC. It yields the protein CASSSPSTGINEQFF.

This clonotype occurred many times. The V call is TRBV30, the J call TRBJ2-6; D is uncertain. The V gene's germline CDR1 is GTSNPN and CDR2 SVGIG (reference sequence). Trimming took 2 bases from V and 2 from J, leaving 19 bases between them. This CDR3 is 18 amino acids long. CDR3: CAWSRGQPIRPGANVLTF. In nucleotides, the CDR3 is TGTGCCTGGAGTAGAGGTCAGCCTATCCGCCCTGGGGCCAACGTCCTGACTTTC.